This entry is about one TCR beta chain. Its antigen remains unidentified. The entry originates in a study of radiotherapy plus CTLA-4 blockade in lung cancer. Broader study findings: Following radiotherapy plus ipilimumab, tumor-derived TCR clones expanded in the blood.

Produced via immunoSEQ multiplex PCR; TCRdb's table is partial and in-frame only. The table has about 120,000 clones, around 89% seen once. The source was peripheral blood, collected from a patient treated with radiotherapy plus ipilimumab. The TCR sequence derives from a human donor with non-small cell lung cancer that progressed on radiotherapy plus ipilimumab.

CDR3: CASSLEVGAGYRDNEQFF. The CDR3 coding sequence is TGTGCCAGCAGCTTAGAGGTGGGGGCAGGGTATCGCGACAATGAGCAGTTCTTC. V and J are TRBV11-2 and TRBJ2-1; D is possibly TRBD1 (6 bases). The V and J ends lost 0 bases and 5 bases respectively, with 20 bases between them. Germline lookup yields CDR1 SGHAT and CDR2 FQNNGV. The CDR3 extends over 18 amino acids.